This TCR beta chain was captured by sequencing in a study of OX40 agonist ivuxolimab in advanced cancers. Background on the study: The dose-escalation group included hepatocellular carcinoma, melanoma, renal cell carcinoma and head and neck cancer.

The V and J ends lost 3 bases and 10 bases, in that order; junction bases with no gene match: 9. Germline CDR1 reads LNHDA; CDR2 reads SQIVND (reference sequence). The CDR3 loop spans 14 amino acids. The sample holds a few counts of this clone. The assay was immunoSEQ multiplex PCR, and TCRdb's table has in-frame clones only and misses some. The sample consists of 60,000 to 100,000 clones, 87% of them appearing once. The receptor comes from an adult with an advanced solid tumor such as melanoma, head and neck, liver or kidney cancer. Material: CD4+ or CD8+ T cells sorted from blood, obtained in a trial of the OX40 agonist ivuxolimab. The V call is TRBV19, the J call TRBJ1-1; 9 positions agree with TRBD1. CDR3 in DNA: TGTGCCAGTAGTATGGGACAGGGCTCGTCTCGAGCTTTCTTT. As protein: CASSMGQGSSRAFF.